This TCR beta chain was recovered during a study of blood T cell repertoires in COVID-19 (TCRdb year 2020). Study-wide context: Collaborator samples came from the United States, Italy and Spain and covered acute and convalescent phases of COVID-19. The material from the prospective study consisted of cDNA or gDNA derived from T cells, B-cell-depleted T cells, or PBMCs. Subjects who had been exposed to COVID-19, were actively infected with it, or had recovered from it provided the deeply sampled blood TCRbeta repertoires that made up the dataset. The repertoires were released in a freely available public database intended as a resource for research on the immune response to SARS-CoV-2. The samples were drawn from the first 160 participants of the ongoing ImmuneRACE study and from over a thousand subjects provided by 6 global collaborators. Nearly every sample came with metadata listing a de-identified subject ID, COVID-19 status, age in years and sex. Where HLA class I and class II types were available, the types were taken from metadata supplied by the sample provider, not from assay-based typing.

TCRbeta CDR3 regions were amplified from genomic DNA by means of the immunoSEQ Assay, a bias-controlled multiplex PCR. The published analysis was carried out like this. The number of nucleated cells in each sample was estimated from the amplification of reference gene primers within the assay. Sequence reads were collapsed and filtered to measure the absolute abundance of every unique TCRbeta CDR3 rearrangement. Productive Simpson clonality was computed per sample as the square root of Simpson's diversity index over productive rearrangements. TCRdb limited this immuneACCESS table to in-frame rearrangements with V and J called. A share of clones is missing; checked studies link under half to unresolved V genes, and the rest is unexplained. V and J calls and clone size are as listed in that table; D and trimming were resolved from the DNA. The sample table contains around 170,000 clones; only one count was recorded for roughly 70% of them. Of the sample, under 3.5% is held by the ten largest clones.

Whole blood was collected in K2EDTA tubes by collaborating institutions according to the institutions' own protocols. For TCRbeta analysis, collaborators shipped samples in one of three forms: frozen whole blood, isolated PBMCs, or DNA extracted from either of those sample types. Findings and caveats that apply to the study as a whole: The quantity of clinical and demographic metadata differed by source and by participant and was supplied without curation.

From the cysteine up to the phenylalanine, the CDR3 has a length of 13 residues. Left in the record is the CDR3 DNA by itself, 39 bases read in frame from the first base. The germline V gene encodes CDR1 MNHEY and CDR2 SVGAGI. V is pared back by 5 bases and J by 7 bases, with 14 bases lying between the germline termini. Remarks on this clone: It lacks a known antigen. Base qualities are not at hand, and no much larger clone is one base apart.

Sequenced: peripheral blood. This TCR was recovered from a woman aged 80 or older with acute or convalescent COVID-19. Here the chain combines TRBV6-5 and TRBJ2-5, and perhaps TRBD1 as D gene, on 6 matching bases. The CDR3 reads as follows: CASSLGQKATQYF. The sequence in DNA is TGTGCCAGCAGTCTCGGACAGAAGGCGACCCAGTACTTC.